The source of this T cell receptor beta chain is a study of technical replicates of blood from a few donors. Sequenced by immunoSEQ multiplex PCR; TCRdb stores in-frame clones only, minus some. The sample shows tens of thousands of clones, about 91% of them seen only once. The CDR3 extends over 10 amino acids. This clone was counted between two and nine times. Material: T cells isolated from PBMCs. This chain uses TRBV21-1 with TRBJ1-3; TRBD1 is the table's D call and was not checked against the DNA. TRBV21-1 represents a pseudogene. The receptor's source is a human donor in good health. The CDR3 here is CASSKGIWAF. CDR3 nucleotides: TGTGCCAGCAGCAAAGGGATATGGGCCTTT.